This is a list of T cell receptor beta chains from one sample in a study of OX40 agonist ivuxolimab in advanced cancers. Assay used: immunoSEQ multiplex PCR; TCRdb lists only in-frame clones, some missing. The sample contains 70,000 to 90,000 clones, around 83% of which appear only once. Here the sequenced sample was CD4+ or CD8+ T cells sorted from blood, taken in a trial of the OX40 agonist ivuxolimab. The receptors here all came from an adult with an advanced solid tumor such as melanoma, head and neck, liver or kidney cancer. Each CDR3 is given without its conserved first and last residue.

J: TRBJ2-3; V: TRBV2; CDR3: ASTADTDTQY
J: TRBJ1-2; V: TRBV6-1; CDR3: ASSGIQGNGYT
J: TRBJ2-4; V: TRBV7-2; CDR3: ASSFNRGIAKNIQY
J: TRBJ2-2; V: TRBV7-8; CDR3: ASSSRGGGTTGELF
J: TRBJ2-6; V: TRBV5-1; CDR3: ASSPGDLSGANVLT
J: TRBJ2-1; V: TRBV29-1; CDR3: SVELAGIGAEQF
J: TRBJ1-6; V: TRBV5-5; CDR3: ASSGVGERSPLH
J: TRBJ1-1; V: TRBV7-2; CDR3: ASSLQGANTEAF
J: TRBJ2-4; V: TRBV9; CDR3: ASSVDGLAGAGAKNIQY
J: TRBJ2-7; V: TRBV5-5; CDR3: ASSLEGYEQY
J: TRBJ1-1; V: TRBV19; CDR3: ASSMSPLLTEAF
J: TRBJ2-5; V: TRBV5-1; CDR3: ASSLSSARETQY
J: TRBJ1-5; V: TRBV30; CDR3: AWSPRGREWQPQH
J: TRBJ2-7; V: TRBV7-9; CDR3: ASSPLGQGVNEQY
J: TRBJ2-2; V: TRBV2; CDR3: ASSETFGGTGELF
J: TRBJ1-3; V: TRBV5-1; CDR3: ASSPALSSGNTIY
J: TRBJ1-6; V: TRBV2; CDR3: ASSGQGNNSPLH
J: TRBJ1-5; V: TRBV5-4; CDR3: ASSLVPLFPPLSNQPQH